Shown below are 2 T cell receptor beta chains from a single sample sequenced in a study of blood T cell repertoires in COVID-19. Assay used: immunoSEQ multiplex PCR; TCRdb lists only in-frame clones, some missing. The sample contains fewer than 110,000 clones, roughly 84% of which appear only once. Source material: peripheral blood. These receptors came from a human donor in a cohort sampled during active COVID-19.

V gene TRBV28 combines with J gene TRBJ1-1; D gene ambiguous. The CDR3 spans 11 residues. The germline gives CDR1 MDHEN, CDR2 SYDVKM. The CDR3 coding sequence is TGTGTCACGAGGGCGGGCACTGAAGCTTTCTTT. Translating it yields CVTRAGTEAFF. Variable domain in full (rest from reference TRBV28 and TRBJ1-1): DVKVTQSSRYLVKRTGEKVFLECVQDMDHENMFWYRQDPGLGLRLIYFSYDVKMKEKGDIPEGYSVSREKKERFSLILESASTNQTSMYLCVTRAGTEAFFGQGTRLTVV.

The V and J genes are TRBV6-2 or TRBV6-3 and TRBJ1-2, with D uncertain. The CDR3 extends over 13 amino acids. V lost 2 bases to trimming and J lost 8 bases, with 12 bases between them. Germline values: CDR1 MNHEY, CDR2 SVGEGT. CDR3 residues: CASSYPNVPGYTF. The CDR3 DNA reads TGTGCCAGCAGTTACCCTAACGTCCCGGGCTACACCTTC.